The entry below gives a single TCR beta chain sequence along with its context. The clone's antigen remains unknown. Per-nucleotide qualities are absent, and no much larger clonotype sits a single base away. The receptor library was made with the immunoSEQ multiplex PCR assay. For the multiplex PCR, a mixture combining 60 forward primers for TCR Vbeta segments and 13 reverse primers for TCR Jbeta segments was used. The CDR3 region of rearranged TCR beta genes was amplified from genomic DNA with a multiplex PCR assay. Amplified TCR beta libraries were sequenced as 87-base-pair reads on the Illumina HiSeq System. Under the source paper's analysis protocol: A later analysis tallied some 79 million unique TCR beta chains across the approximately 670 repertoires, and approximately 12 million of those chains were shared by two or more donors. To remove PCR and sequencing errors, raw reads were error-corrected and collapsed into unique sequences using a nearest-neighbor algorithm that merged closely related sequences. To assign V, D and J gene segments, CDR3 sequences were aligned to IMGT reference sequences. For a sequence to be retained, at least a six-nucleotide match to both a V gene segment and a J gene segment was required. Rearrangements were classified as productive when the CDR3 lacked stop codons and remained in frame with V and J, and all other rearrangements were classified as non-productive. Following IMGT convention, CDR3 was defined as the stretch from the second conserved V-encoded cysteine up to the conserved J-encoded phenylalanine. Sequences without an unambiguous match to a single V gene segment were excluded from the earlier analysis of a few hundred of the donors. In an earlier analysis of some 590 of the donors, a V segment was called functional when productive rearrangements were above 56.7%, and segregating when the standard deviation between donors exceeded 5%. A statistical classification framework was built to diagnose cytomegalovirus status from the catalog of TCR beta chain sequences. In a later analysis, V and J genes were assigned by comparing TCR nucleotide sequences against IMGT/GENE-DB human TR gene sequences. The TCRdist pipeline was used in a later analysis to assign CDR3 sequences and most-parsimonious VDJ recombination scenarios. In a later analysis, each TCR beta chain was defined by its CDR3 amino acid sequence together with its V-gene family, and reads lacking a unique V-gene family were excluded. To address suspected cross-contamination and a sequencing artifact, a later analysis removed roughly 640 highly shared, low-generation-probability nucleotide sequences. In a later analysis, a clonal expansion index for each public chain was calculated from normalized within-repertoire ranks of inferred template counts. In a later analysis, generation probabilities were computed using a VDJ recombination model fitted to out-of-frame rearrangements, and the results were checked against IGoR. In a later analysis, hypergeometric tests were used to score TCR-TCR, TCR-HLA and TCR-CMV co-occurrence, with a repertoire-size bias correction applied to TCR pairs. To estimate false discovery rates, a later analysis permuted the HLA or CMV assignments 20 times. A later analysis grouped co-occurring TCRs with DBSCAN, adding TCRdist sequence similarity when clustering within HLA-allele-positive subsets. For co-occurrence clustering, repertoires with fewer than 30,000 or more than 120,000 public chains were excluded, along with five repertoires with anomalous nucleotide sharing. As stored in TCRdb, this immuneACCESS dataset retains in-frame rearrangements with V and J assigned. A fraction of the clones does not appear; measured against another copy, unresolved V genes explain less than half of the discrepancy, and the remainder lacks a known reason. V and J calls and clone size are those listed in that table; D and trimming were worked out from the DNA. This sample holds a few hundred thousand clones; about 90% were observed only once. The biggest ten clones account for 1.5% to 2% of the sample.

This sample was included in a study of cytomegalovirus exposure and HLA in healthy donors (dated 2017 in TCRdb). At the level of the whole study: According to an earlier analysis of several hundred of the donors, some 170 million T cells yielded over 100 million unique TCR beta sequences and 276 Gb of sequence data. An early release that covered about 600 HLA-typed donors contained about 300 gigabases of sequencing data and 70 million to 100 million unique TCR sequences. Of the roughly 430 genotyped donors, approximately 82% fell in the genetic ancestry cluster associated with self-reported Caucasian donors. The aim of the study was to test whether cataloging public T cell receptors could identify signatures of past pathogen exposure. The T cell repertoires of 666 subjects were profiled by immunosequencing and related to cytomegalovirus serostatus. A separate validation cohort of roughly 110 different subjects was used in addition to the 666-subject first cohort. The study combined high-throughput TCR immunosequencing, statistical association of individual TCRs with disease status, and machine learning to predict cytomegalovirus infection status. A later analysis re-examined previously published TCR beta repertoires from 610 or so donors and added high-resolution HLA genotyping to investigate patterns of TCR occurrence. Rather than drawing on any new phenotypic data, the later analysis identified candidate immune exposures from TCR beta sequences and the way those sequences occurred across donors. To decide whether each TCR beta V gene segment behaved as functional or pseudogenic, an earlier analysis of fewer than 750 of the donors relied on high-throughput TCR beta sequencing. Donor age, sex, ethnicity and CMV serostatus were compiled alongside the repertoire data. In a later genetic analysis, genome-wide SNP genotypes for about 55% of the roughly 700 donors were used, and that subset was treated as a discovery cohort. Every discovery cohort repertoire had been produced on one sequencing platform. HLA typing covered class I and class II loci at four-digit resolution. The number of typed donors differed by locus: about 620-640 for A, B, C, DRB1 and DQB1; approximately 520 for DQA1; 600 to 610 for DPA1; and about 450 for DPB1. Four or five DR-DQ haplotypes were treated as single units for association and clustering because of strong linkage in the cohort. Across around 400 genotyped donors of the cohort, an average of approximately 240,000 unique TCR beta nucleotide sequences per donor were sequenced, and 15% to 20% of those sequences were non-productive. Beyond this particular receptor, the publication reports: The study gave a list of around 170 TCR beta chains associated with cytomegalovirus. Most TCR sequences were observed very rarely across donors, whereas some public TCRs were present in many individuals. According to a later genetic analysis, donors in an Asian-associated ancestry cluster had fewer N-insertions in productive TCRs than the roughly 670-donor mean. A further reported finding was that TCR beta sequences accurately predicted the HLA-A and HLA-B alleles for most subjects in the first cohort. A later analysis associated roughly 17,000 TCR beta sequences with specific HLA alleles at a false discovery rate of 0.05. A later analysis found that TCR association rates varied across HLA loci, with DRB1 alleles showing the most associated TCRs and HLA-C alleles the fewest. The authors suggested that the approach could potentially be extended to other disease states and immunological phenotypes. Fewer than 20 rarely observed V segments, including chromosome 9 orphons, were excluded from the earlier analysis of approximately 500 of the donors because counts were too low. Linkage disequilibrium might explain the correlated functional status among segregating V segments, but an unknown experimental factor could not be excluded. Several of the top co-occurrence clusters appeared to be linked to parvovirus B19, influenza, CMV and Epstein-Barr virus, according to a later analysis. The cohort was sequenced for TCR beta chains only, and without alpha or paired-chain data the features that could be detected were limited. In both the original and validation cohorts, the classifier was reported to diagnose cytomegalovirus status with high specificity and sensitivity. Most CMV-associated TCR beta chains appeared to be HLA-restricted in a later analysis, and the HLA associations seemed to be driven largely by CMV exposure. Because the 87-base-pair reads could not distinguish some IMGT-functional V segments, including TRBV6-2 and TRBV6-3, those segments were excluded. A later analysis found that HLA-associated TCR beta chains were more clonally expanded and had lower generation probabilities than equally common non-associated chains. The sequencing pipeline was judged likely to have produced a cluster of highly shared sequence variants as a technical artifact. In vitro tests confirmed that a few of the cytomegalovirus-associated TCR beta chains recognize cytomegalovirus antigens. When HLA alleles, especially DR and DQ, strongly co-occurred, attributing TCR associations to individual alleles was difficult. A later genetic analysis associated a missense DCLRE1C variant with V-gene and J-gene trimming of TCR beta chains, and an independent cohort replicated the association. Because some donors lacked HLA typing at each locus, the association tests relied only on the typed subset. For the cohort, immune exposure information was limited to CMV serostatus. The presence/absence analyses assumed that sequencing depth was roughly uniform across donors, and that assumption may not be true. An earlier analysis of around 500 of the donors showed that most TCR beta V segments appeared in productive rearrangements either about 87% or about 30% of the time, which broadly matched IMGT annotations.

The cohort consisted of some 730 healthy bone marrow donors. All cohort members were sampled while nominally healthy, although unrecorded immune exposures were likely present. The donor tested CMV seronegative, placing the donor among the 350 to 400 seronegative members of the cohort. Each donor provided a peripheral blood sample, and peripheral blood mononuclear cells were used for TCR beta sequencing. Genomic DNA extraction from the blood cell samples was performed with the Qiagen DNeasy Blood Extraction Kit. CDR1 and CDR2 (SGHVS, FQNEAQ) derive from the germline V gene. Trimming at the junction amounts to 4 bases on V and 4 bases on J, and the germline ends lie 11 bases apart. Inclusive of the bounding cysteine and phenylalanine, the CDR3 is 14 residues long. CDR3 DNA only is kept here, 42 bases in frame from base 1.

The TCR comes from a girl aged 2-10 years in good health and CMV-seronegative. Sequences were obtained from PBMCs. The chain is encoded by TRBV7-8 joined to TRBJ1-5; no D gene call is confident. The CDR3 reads CASSSSTVNQPQHF. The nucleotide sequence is TGTGCCAGCAGCTCGAGCACAGTTAATCAGCCCCAGCATTTT.